Each of the 16 T cell receptor beta chains below was sequenced from the same sample in a study of cytomegalovirus exposure and HLA in healthy donors (dated 2017 in TCRdb). The method was the immunoSEQ multiplex PCR assay. A mixture of 60 forward primers for TCR Vbeta segments and 13 reverse primers for TCR Jbeta segments was used in the multiplex PCR. The immuneACCESS repertoire file appears here via TCRdb, limited to in-frame rearrangements. These files lack a portion of the clones; in checked studies, under half of the deficit traces to unresolved V genes, and the cause of the others is not known. This sample gives around 150,000 clones in total; around 84% of them show up just once. The ten biggest clones cover approximately 3% of the sample. The specimen sequenced was PBMCs. The receptors were gathered from a woman aged 40 to 50 in good health and CMV-seronegative.

V usage is TRBV14 and J usage is TRBJ2-2, with D possibly matching TRBD2 (5 bases). In germline, CDR1 is SGHDN, CDR2 FVKESK. Trimming removed 1 base at V and 6 bases at J, with 18 bases between. This CDR3 contains 17 residues. CDR3 sequence (DNA): TGTGCCAGCAGCCAAGGTCTGACGGCGGGTCGCCCCGGGGAGCTGTTTTTT. Its translation is CASSQGLTAGRPGELFF.

The chain is built from TRBV10-2 and TRBJ1-1; 7 bases match TRBD1. Germline V gene sequence: CDR1 WSHSY, CDR2 SAAADI. J was trimmed by 3 bases and V by 6 bases; bases with no gene match: 7. CDR3 size: 14 residues. CDR3 DNA: TGCGCCAGCAGCGAAGGGGGCGAGGACACTGAAGCTTTCTTT. Translating gives CASSEGGEDTEAFF.

The V gene is TRBV5-1, the J gene TRBJ2-3; 7 bases map to TRBD2. The V gene's germline CDR1 is SGHRS and CDR2 YFSETQ. The ends lost 5 bases at V and 0 bases at J; junction bases unmatched: 18. The CDR3 loop spans 19 amino acids. The CDR3 nucleotides read TGCGCCAGCAGGGGATTTGGGTATTCAGCGGGATCTAGCACAGATACGCAGTATTTT. The encoded protein is CASRGFGYSAGSSTDTQYF.

The rearrangement joins TRBV5-5 to TRBJ1-6; 7 nucleotides align to TRBD1. This CDR3 is built from 15 residues. The V segment lost 3 bases and the J segment 5 bases; nucleotides outside the gene matches: 5. Germline V CDR1 and CDR2: SGHKS, YYEKEE (reference sequence). The CDR3: CASSSDRTHNSPLHF. CDR3 sequence (DNA): TGTGCCAGCAGCTCGGACAGGACCCATAATTCACCCCTCCACTTT.

The table lists this clone with a few counts. The chain recombines TRBV5-1 with TRBJ1-2; unclear D gene. CDR1 and CDR2 from the germline V gene are SGHRS and YFSETQ. The CDR3 consists of 13 residues. V was clipped by 4 bases and J by 8 bases, with 15 bases between them. The DNA of the CDR3 is TGCGCCAGCAGCGGAGCCCCTGGCGAAGGCTACACCTTC. Translation gives CASSGAPGEGYTF. The full variable domain, with the rest looked up from reference TRBV5-1 and TRBJ1-2, is KAGVTQTPRYLIKTRGQQVTLSCSPISGHRSVSWYQQTPGQGLQFLFEYFSETQRNKGNFPGRFSGRQFSNSRSEMNVSTLELGDSALYLCASSGAPGEGYTFGSGTRLTVV.

This sequence joins TRBV6-1 and TRBJ1-1; 7 nucleotides align to TRBD1. With 4 bases clipped from V and 1 base from J, the junction kept 6 bases outside the gene matches. Germline CDR1 reads MNHNS; CDR2 reads SASEGT. The CDR3 covers 15 residues. The CDR3 DNA reads as TGTGCCAGCAGTGCTCTGACAGGGAGGAACACTGAAGCTTTCTTT. This sequence encodes CASSALTGRNTEAFF.

This clone was counted a few times. The gene calls are TRBV7-8 and TRBJ2-5; 7 positions agree with TRBD2. The CDR3 is made up of 16 amino acids. V was pared by 5 bases and J by 5 bases, with 14 bases of the junction left unmatched. In germline, CDR1 is SGHVS, CDR2 FQNEAQ. The CDR3 spells CASSHRRGGGRETQYF. In nucleotides, the CDR3 is TGTGCCAGCAGCCATAGGCGTGGCGGGGGAAGGGAGACCCAGTACTTC.

The chain couples TRBV14 to TRBJ2-5; D perhaps matches TRBD1 (5 bases). The germline V gene encodes CDR1 SGHDN and CDR2 FVKESK. This CDR3 contains 15 residues. With 3 bases removed from V and 2 bases from J, the gap between germline ends came to 13 bases. The CDR3 reads CASSQGRFFQETQYF. In DNA, the CDR3 is TGTGCCAGCAGCCAGGGGCGTTTCTTTCAAGAGACCCAGTACTTC.

The chain recombines TRBV4-1 with TRBJ2-4, with a tentative D call TRBD1 (6 bases). Trimming shortened V by 4 bases and J by 0 bases, and 13 bases separated the two germline ends. The germline V gene encodes CDR1 MGHRA and CDR2 YSYEKL. The CDR3 consists of 16 residues. The CDR3 is CASSLQTGLAKNIQYF. The CDR3 region has the DNA TGCGCCAGCAGCCTTCAGACAGGTCTAGCCAAAAACATTCAGTACTTC.

The chain combines TRBV28 with TRBJ1-2; TRBD1 matches at 7 bases. The CDR3 length is 14 residues. Germline V gene lookup returns CDR1 MDHEN and CDR2 SYDVKM. V trimming: 7 bases; J trimming: 5 bases; junction bases outside the gene matches: 10. CDR3 DNA: TGTGCCAGCAAAGGCACAGGGGCGAGGTATGGCTACACCTTC. Amino acid sequence: CASKGTGARYGYTF.

V is TRBV29-1 and J is TRBJ2-1; D remains unclear. This CDR3 region has 13 residues. The V gene's germline CDR1 is SQVTM and CDR2 ANQGSEA. Deletions cut 5 bases from V and 0 bases from J, with 8 bases between. The CDR3 reads CSVILGSYNEQFF. The CDR3 DNA is TGCAGCGTTATTCTCGGCTCCTACAATGAGCAGTTCTTC.

This clone was detected only a few times. The chain is built from TRBV6-1 and TRBJ2-3; 8 bases are shared with TRBD2. Germline assignment: CDR1 MNHNS and CDR2 SASEGT. J was trimmed by 0 bases and V by 3 bases; bases with no gene match: 11. The CDR3 has 18 amino acids. CDR3 loop: CASSDMITSGTSTDTQYF. The DNA for the CDR3 is TGTGCCAGCAGTGACATGATCACTAGCGGAACCAGCACAGATACGCAGTATTTT.

This chain links TRBV7-3 with TRBJ1-2, with TRBD1 identical over 8 bases. Trimming cost V 10 bases and J 4 bases; bases outside gene matches: 11. The CDR3 is made up of 14 amino acids. Germline loops: CDR1 SGHTA, CDR2 FQGTGA. CDR3 amino acids: CATEGTGLFYGYTF. The CDR3 nucleotides are TGTGCCACCGAGGGGACAGGCCTTTTCTATGGCTACACCTTC.

The chain combines TRBV7-6 with TRBJ2-1; D perhaps matches TRBD2 (5 bases). The germline V gene encodes CDR1 SGHVS and CDR2 FNYEAQ. The CDR3 has 14 amino acids. Between the trimmed V and J ends, which lost 3 bases and 4 bases, there was a span of 10 bases. The CDR3 loop is CASSFGLDYNEQFF. In DNA, the CDR3 is TGTGCCAGCAGCTTCGGACTGGATTACAATGAGCAGTTCTTC.

The genes are TRBV6-5 and TRBJ1-2; 7 nucleotides agree with TRBD1. V was clipped by 5 bases and J by 6 bases; unmatched bases: 6. Germline CDR1 is MNHEY and CDR2 is SVGAGI. The CDR3 has 13 residues. The CDR3 coding sequence is TGTGCCAGCAGTCACACAGGGGAGAATGGCTACACCTTC. Its protein is CASSHTGENGYTF.

V gene TRBV11-2 combines with J gene TRBJ1-1; TRBD1 matches 7 bases. Germline loops: CDR1 SGHAT, CDR2 FQNNGV. The CDR3 is 15 residues long. Trimming at V came to 5 bases and at J to 3 bases, leaving 9 bases not matched to a gene. CDR3 sequence (DNA): TGTGCCAGCAGCACGAAACAGGGGAGGTACACTGAAGCTTTCTTT. Translation gives CASSTKQGRYTEAFF.